Below are 29 T cell receptor beta chains sequenced from a single sample in a study of OX40 agonist ivuxolimab in advanced cancers. Library generation was performed with the immunoSEQ multiplex PCR assay. TCRdb's version of the immuneACCESS table is confined to in-frame rearrangements and falls short of the full clone set. An unresolved V gene accounts for under half of the shortfall where checked; the remainder is of unknown origin. For this sample the table gives roughly 72,000 clones, of which nearly 90% were detected only once. Approximately 10% of the sample belongs to the ten largest clones. The specimen was CD4+ or CD8+ T cells sorted from blood, collected in a trial of the OX40 agonist ivuxolimab. These receptors came from an adult with an advanced solid tumor such as melanoma, head and neck, liver or kidney cancer.

In regard to this clone: An end of the junction differs from the germline gene, which may be a read error. The same CDR3 also results from other DNA sequences found in this sample. V usage is TRBV7-8 and J usage is TRBJ1-2; a possible D gene is TRBD1 (5 bases). CDR1 SGHVS and CDR2 FQNEAQ come from the germline V gene. This CDR3 has 13 residues. CDR3 in DNA: TGCGCCAGTGGGGCCCGTACTAACTATGGCTACACCTTC. Translating gives CASGARTNYGYTF.

The chain couples TRBV7-9 to TRBJ2-3, with TRBD2 identical over 7 bases. The CDR3 has 12 amino acids. CDR1 is SEHNR and CDR2 is FQNEAQ in the germline V gene (reference sequence). V lost 6 bases and J lost 6; bases outside the gene matches: 3. CDR3 sequence reads: CASRAGGDTQYF. The CDR3 coding sequence is TGTGCCAGCAGGGCCGGGGGGGATACGCAGTATTTT. The whole variable domain, remainder taken from reference TRBV7-9 and TRBJ2-3, is DTGVSQNPRHKITKRGQNVTFRCDPISEHNRLYWYRQTLGQGPEFLTYFQNEAQLEKSRLLSDRFSAERPKGSFSTLEIQRTEQGDSAMYLCASRAGGDTQYFGPGTRLTVL.

This clone has only a few counts. The chain carries TRBV11-2 and TRBJ1-2; D gene ambiguous. The length of the CDR3 is 13 residues. Germline CDR1 SGHAT, CDR2 FQNNGV. V dropped 6 bases and J dropped 5 bases, with 13 bases sitting between them. DNA for the CDR3: TGTGCCAGCAGATCCCGGTTGACGTATGGCTACACCTTC. It yields the protein CASRSRLTYGYTF.

This chain uses TRBV27 with TRBJ2-1; D perhaps matches TRBD1 (6 bases). The CDR3 is made up of 14 amino acids. In germline, CDR1 is MNHEY, CDR2 SMNVEV (reference sequence). V was cut by 5 bases and J by 6 bases, with 14 bases left in between. The CDR3 loop is CASSQLTGPNEQFF. For the CDR3, the DNA is TGTGCCAGCAGTCAACTCACAGGGCCCAATGAGCAGTTCTTC.

The J gene is TRBJ1-5, the V gene TRBV19; possible D gene TRBD1, 6 bases. The germline V and J ends were trimmed by 3 bases and 2 bases, with 17 bases remaining between them. The CDR3 is 17 amino acids. Per germline, CDR1 LNHDA and CDR2 SQIVND (reference sequence). In DNA, the CDR3 is TGTGCCAGTAGTATTCTTCCTCAGGGGCTTGGCAATCAGCCCCAGCATTTT. This translates into CASSILPQGLGNQPQHF.

The chain employs TRBV6-1 and TRBJ1-1; 8 bases fit TRBD1. Germline CDR1 is MNHNS and CDR2 is SASEGT. This CDR3 region has 15 residues. Trimming cost V 7 bases and J 10 bases; bases outside gene matches: 17. As DNA, the CDR3 is TGTGCCAGCACGGAACAGGGGGTACCCACAATCGGAGCTTTCTTT. The encoded protein is CASTEQGVPTIGAFF.

The rearrangement uses TRBV5-1 and TRBJ2-1; D is unresolved. V lost 0 bases to trimming and J lost 4 bases, with 5 bases between them. The CDR3 contains 13 residues. The germline CDR1 and CDR2 sequences are SGHRS and YFSETQ. The CDR3 sequence: CASSLAQYNEQFF. In DNA form, the CDR3 reads TGCGCCAGCAGCTTGGCCCAGTACAATGAGCAGTTCTTC.

The rearrangement uses TRBV21-1 and TRBJ2-7. TRBV21-1 corresponds to a pseudogene. The CDR3 spans 21 residues. CDR3 sequence reads: CASSNFSIPGSVTEDSYEQYF. The CDR3 DNA reads as TGTGCCAGCAGCAATTTTTCTATTCCAGGGAGTGTGACGGAAGACTCCTACGAGCAGTACTTC.

The chain recombines TRBV27 with TRBJ1-1, with TRBD1 as a possible D gene (5 bases). Germline V lookup: CDR1 MNHEY, CDR2 SMNVEV (reference sequence). The CDR3 has 17 amino acids. The V end lost 3 bases, the J end lost 4 bases, and 21 bases lay between the germline ends. The CDR3 loop is CASSFWFRQGRGTEAFF. CDR3 sequence (DNA): TGTGCCAGCAGTTTTTGGTTCCGGCAGGGAAGGGGCACTGAAGCTTTCTTT.

This chain joins TRBV6-6 and TRBJ1-1; D is uncertain. Germline values: CDR1 MNHNY, CDR2 SVGAGI (reference sequence). The CDR3 loop spans 14 amino acids. The V end was cut by 5 bases, the J end by 1 base, with 11 bases between. The CDR3 DNA is TGTGCCAGCAGTGACGGACGTACGAACACTGAAGCTTTCTTT. It yields the protein CASSDGRTNTEAFF.

This clone was observed once. The chain employs TRBV27 and TRBJ2-7; TRBD1 is a possible D gene (6 bases). The germline gives CDR1 MNHEY, CDR2 SMNVEV (reference sequence). Trimming removed 6 bases from V and 3 bases from J, with 15 bases in between. The CDR3 sequence is 14 residues long. The CDR3 DNA reads as TGTGCCAGCAGGACAGGACGAGAGAGCTACGAGCAGTACTTC. It yields the protein CASRTGRESYEQYF.

The V gene is TRBV27, the J gene TRBJ1-1, with D maybe TRBD1 (5 bases). CDR3 length: 13 residues. CDR1 MNHEY and CDR2 SMNVEV come from the germline V gene (reference sequence). The V gene lost 3 bases and the J gene lost 1 base, with 6 bases spanning the gap. CDR3 residues: CASSFGGNTEAFF. In DNA form, the CDR3 reads TGTGCCAGCAGTTTCGGGGGGAACACTGAAGCTTTCTTT.

The J gene is TRBJ1-5, the V gene TRBV18, with D unclear. Germline CDR1 and CDR2: KGHSH and LQKENI. The CDR3 length is 13 residues. Trimming stripped 5 bases from V and 4 bases from J, with 9 bases between. The CDR3 nucleotides are TGTGCCAGCTCATTCGACGGAAATCAGCCCCAGCATTTT. Translating gives CASSFDGNQPQHF. Full variable domain (outside the CDR3, taken from reference TRBV18 and TRBJ1-5): NAGVMQNPRHLVRRRGQEARLRCSPMKGHSHVYWYRQLPEEGLKFMVYLQKENIIDESGMPKERFSAEFPKEGPSILRIQQVVRGDSAAYFCASSFDGNQPQHFGDGTRLSIL.

The rearrangement uses TRBV4-2 and TRBJ2-1; 8 bases are shared with TRBD2. This CDR3 region has 19 residues. The germline gives CDR1 LGHNA, CDR2 YNFKEQ. The V gene end was trimmed by 4 bases and the J gene end by 0 bases; junction bases not matched to a gene: 14. CDR3: CASSPALAGGSSSYNEQFF. The CDR3 bases are TGTGCCAGCAGCCCGGCCTTGGCGGGGGGCTCCAGCTCCTACAATGAGCAGTTCTTC.

The chain carries TRBV11-2 and TRBJ2-1, with 8 nucleotides matching TRBD1. CDR1 and CDR2 from the germline V gene are SGHAT and FQNNGV. The CDR3 is 15 residues long. V shed 4 bases, J shed 9 bases, and the junction held 11 bases outside the gene matches. The CDR3 loop is CASSSGQVFGGEQFF. DNA for the CDR3: TGTGCCAGCAGCTCGGGACAGGTCTTCGGGGGTGAGCAGTTCTTC.

The V gene is TRBV29-1, the J gene TRBJ2-1; the match to TRBD1 covers 8 bases. CDR3 length: 12 amino acids. CDR1 is SQVTM and CDR2 is ANQGSEA in the germline V gene. The junction had 4 bases not matched to a gene; V was cut back by 5 bases and J by 7 bases. Written as DNA, the CDR3 is TGCAGCGTTTCCAGGGGGCGTAATGAGCAGTTCTTC. Amino acid sequence: CSVSRGRNEQFF.

The rearrangement joins TRBV19 to TRBJ1-1; TRBD1 is a possible D gene (5 bases). CDR1 and CDR2 (germline): LNHDA, SQIVND (reference sequence). The CDR3 length is 15 residues. V shed 2 bases and J shed 6 bases, with 16 bases lying between them. As DNA, the CDR3 is TGTGCCAGTAGTATAAGAGACAGCGGGAGGCCTGAAGCTTTCTTT. Amino acids: CASSIRDSGRPEAFF.

The chain carries TRBV29-1 and TRBJ2-7; 7 bases align to TRBD1. The CDR3 extends over 13 amino acids. Germline V lookup: CDR1 SQVTM, CDR2 ANQGSEA. The V segment lost 7 bases and the J segment 0 bases; nucleotides outside the gene matches: 6. Written as DNA, the CDR3 is TGCAGCGCATGGACAGGTAGCTCCTACGAGCAGTACTTC. Amino acids: CSAWTGSSYEQYF.

This chain connects TRBV28 to TRBJ2-2; either TRBD1 or TRBD2 may supply D (5 bases each). Germline CDR1 reads MDHEN; CDR2 reads SYDVKM. The V end was cut by 10 bases, the J end by 7 bases, with 16 bases between. The CDR3 runs to 13 residues. The CDR3 sequence is CAIQRGVGGELFF. The CDR3 DNA follows: TGTGCCATACAACGAGGGGTGGGCGGGGAGCTGTTTTTT.

The chain couples TRBV6-1 to TRBJ2-7; 10 bases align to TRBD2. After removal of 2 bases from V and 5 bases from J, the junction contained 6 bases not matched to a gene. CDR1 is MNHNS and CDR2 is SASEGT in the germline V gene. The CDR3 length is 15 residues. CDR3 sequence reads: CASSELRSGGDEQYF. CDR3 DNA sequence: TGTGCCAGCAGTGAATTACGAAGCGGGGGGGACGAGCAGTACTTC.

The chain is built from TRBV2 and TRBJ1-1; 8 positions match TRBD1. This CDR3 is built from 14 residues. Per germline, CDR1 SNHLY and CDR2 FYNNEI. Unmatched junction bases numbered 6, after V lost 6 bases and J lost 3 bases. This chain's CDR3 is CASRRQGADTEAFF. CDR3 coding DNA: TGTGCCAGCAGGAGGCAGGGGGCGGACACTGAAGCTTTCTTT. Combining the CDR3 with reference TRBV2 and TRBJ1-1 gives the whole variable domain EPEVTQTPSHQVTQMGQEVILRCVPISNHLYFYWYRQILGQKVEFLVSFYNNEISEKSEIFDDQFSVERPDGSNFTLKIRSTKLEDSAMYFCASRRQGADTEAFFGQGTRLTVV.

V and J are TRBV29-1 and TRBJ2-5; TRBD1 matches at 11 bases. The end of the DNA aligns better with TRBJ2-7, so the J call may be wrong. CDR1 SQVTM and CDR2 ANQGSEA come from the germline V gene. CDR3 length: 18 residues. The CDR3 reads CSVYPGQGGPGGSYEQYF. For the CDR3, the DNA is TGCAGCGTGTATCCGGGACAGGGGGGTCCGGGGGGCTCCTACGAGCAGTACTTC.

The chain combines TRBV1 with TRBJ2-3; the D segment call TRBD2 is taken from the table without a DNA check. TRBV1 is noted as a pseudogene. The CDR3 loop spans 21 amino acids. The CDR3 sequence is CTSSQAKGLAGGTNTTDTQYF. The DNA for the CDR3 is TGCACCAGCAGCCAAGCCAAAGGACTAGCGGGGGGCACCAATACCACAGATACGCAGTATTTT.

The V and J genes are TRBV5-1 and TRBJ2-2; D might be TRBD2 (5 bases). This CDR3 has 13 amino acids. V was shortened by 4 bases and J by 6 bases, with 10 bases between the two germline ends. In germline, CDR1 is SGHRS, CDR2 YFSETQ. The CDR3 loop is CASSPYGAGELFF. The CDR3 bases are TGCGCCAGCAGCCCCTACGGGGCCGGGGAGCTGTTTTTT. Based on the CDR3 plus reference TRBV5-1 and TRBJ2-2, the full variable domain is KAGVTQTPRYLIKTRGQQVTLSCSPISGHRSVSWYQQTPGQGLQFLFEYFSETQRNKGNFPGRFSGRQFSNSRSEMNVSTLELGDSALYLCASSPYGAGELFFGEGSRLTVL.

The chain is built from TRBV9 and TRBJ2-7; D gene unclear. V was pared by 3 bases and J by 0 bases, with 16 bases between. The CDR3 sequence is 16 residues long. Germline CDR1 reads SGDLS; CDR2 reads YYNGEE. The CDR3: CASSAQTATSSYEQYF. The CDR3 bases are TGTGCCAGCAGCGCCCAAACTGCCACAAGCTCCTACGAGCAGTACTTC.

This clone was seen a single time. In nucleotides, the CDR3 is TGCGCCAGCAGCACACGGGGACAGGGAGATGAGCAGTTCTTC. It translates to CASSTRGQGDEQFF. The chain combines TRBV5-1 with TRBJ2-1; 9 bases map to TRBD1. V shed 4 bases and J 8 bases; nucleotides not matched to a gene: 7. CDR3 length equals 14 residues. The germline gives CDR1 SGHRS, CDR2 YFSETQ.

The rearrangement joins TRBV19 to TRBJ2-3; the D is unclear. Trimming took 3 bases from V and 0 from J, leaving 7 bases between them. Germline V CDR1 and CDR2: LNHDA, SQIVND (reference sequence). This CDR3 comprises 14 residues. The CDR3 sequence is CASSIGPSTDTQYF. CDR3 nucleotide sequence: TGTGCCAGTAGTATCGGACCTAGCACAGATACGCAGTATTTT.

The chain uses TRBV11-2 and TRBJ1-4, with 7 bases fitting TRBD1. Germline CDR1 is SGHAT and CDR2 is FQNNGV. The V gene end was trimmed by 4 bases and the J gene end by 4 bases; junction bases not matched to a gene: 3. CDR3 length: 14 residues. CDR3 sequence: CASSSGQSNEKLFF. CDR3 sequence (DNA): TGTGCCAGCAGCTCGGGACAGAGTAATGAAAAACTGTTTTTT.

The CDR3 is CASSIGSYNEQFF. In nucleotides, the CDR3 is TGTGCCAGCAGCATCGGCTCCTACAATGAGCAGTTCTTC. V usage is TRBV9 and J usage is TRBJ2-1; D gene ambiguous. Germline CDR1 is SGDLS and CDR2 is YYNGEE. Trimming removed 4 bases at V and 0 bases at J, with 5 bases between. The CDR3 is made up of 13 amino acids.